A selection of T cell receptor beta chains follows, all from one sample in a study of cytomegalovirus exposure and HLA in healthy donors. Generated by immunoSEQ multiplex PCR, the TCRdb table keeps only in-frame clones and is missing some. The sample yields about 200,000 clones, about three quarters seen once. The specimen sequenced was PBMCs. The receptors shown here come from a man aged 18 to 35 in good health and CMV-seronegative. Both conserved end residues are part of each CDR3. The order of the fields is CDR3 protein, CDR3 DNA, J gene, D gene, V gene, clone size. The D gene is left open where the match is weak. Size is omitted from some rows. Given values are once, few, many or a class for expanded clones.

cdr3_aa: CASSYSSYYEQYF
cdr3_nt: TGTGCCAGCAGTTACTCCTCTTATTACGAGCAGTACTTC
j_call: TRBJ2-7
d_call: NA
v_call: TRBV6-5
clone_size: once

cdr3_aa: CASSTRTQGVNTEAFF
cdr3_nt: TGTGCCAGTAGTACTCGGACACAGGGGGTGAACACTGAAGCTTTCTTT
j_call: TRBJ1-1
d_call: TRBD1
v_call: TRBV19
clone_size: NA

cdr3_aa: CASSVSGPNTGELFF
cdr3_nt: TGTGCCAGCAGTGTGAGCGGACCCAACACCGGGGAGCTGTTTTTT
j_call: TRBJ2-2
d_call: NA
v_call: TRBV25-1
clone_size: NA

cdr3_aa: CASQPGWGGLGDTQYF
cdr3_nt: TGTGCCAGCCAGCCGGGGTGGGGAGGACTGGGAGATACGCAGTATTTT
j_call: TRBJ2-3
d_call: NA
v_call: TRBV7-9
clone_size: NA

cdr3_aa: CASSSGQGRIDAFF
cdr3_nt: TGTGCCAGCAGTTCGGGACAGGGGCGCATTGACGCTTTCTTT
j_call: TRBJ1-1
d_call: TRBD1
v_call: TRBV6-6
clone_size: once

cdr3_aa: CASSLADPTGGGYTF
cdr3_nt: TGTGCCAGCAGCTTAGCTGACCCTACAGGGGGTGGCTACACCTTC
j_call: TRBJ1-2
d_call: TRBD1
v_call: TRBV7-2
clone_size: NA

cdr3_aa: CSSSAITRRQGVYEQYF
cdr3_nt: TGTTCCAGCAGCGCTATAACCCGGCGACAGGGGGTCTACGAGCAGTACTTC
j_call: TRBJ2-7
d_call: TRBD1
v_call: TRBV7-9
clone_size: NA

cdr3_aa: CASSFADRDGYGYTF
cdr3_nt: TGTGCCAGCAGCTTCGCGGACAGGGACGGCTATGGCTACACCTTC
j_call: TRBJ1-2
d_call: TRBD1
v_call: TRBV7-9
clone_size: few

cdr3_aa: CASSLQGEAFF
cdr3_nt: TGTGCCAGCAGCCTGCAGGGTGAAGCTTTCTTT
j_call: TRBJ1-1
d_call: NA
v_call: TRBV7-6
clone_size: few

cdr3_aa: CASSSTGTEAFF
cdr3_nt: TGTGCCAGCAGCTCAACGGGCACTGAAGCTTTCTTT
j_call: TRBJ1-1
d_call: NA
v_call: TRBV7-2
clone_size: NA

cdr3_aa: CASSPRDSYGYTF
cdr3_nt: TGTGCCAGCAGCCCCAGGGACAGCTATGGCTACACCTTC
j_call: TRBJ1-2
d_call: TRBD1
v_call: TRBV11-2
clone_size: NA

cdr3_aa: CASSPNRLALDNEQFF
cdr3_nt: TGTGCCAGCTCCCCCAATCGACTAGCTCTTGACAATGAGCAGTTCTTC
j_call: TRBJ2-1
d_call: TRBD2
v_call: TRBV18
clone_size: NA

cdr3_aa: CASSYSRRMNTEAFF
cdr3_nt: TGTGCCAGCAGTTACTCGCGGAGAATGAACACTGAAGCTTTCTTT
j_call: TRBJ1-1
d_call: NA
v_call: TRBV6-5
clone_size: NA

cdr3_aa: CASSFGTGVTGELFF
cdr3_nt: TGCGCCAGCAGCTTCGGGACAGGGGTGACCGGGGAGCTGTTTTTT
j_call: TRBJ2-2
d_call: TRBD1
v_call: TRBV5-1
clone_size: NA

cdr3_aa: CASSDSGTSGTTEQFF
cdr3_nt: TGTGCCAGCAGTGACTCGGGGACTAGCGGGACAACGGAGCAGTTCTTC
j_call: TRBJ2-1
d_call: TRBD2
v_call: TRBV6-4
clone_size: NA

cdr3_aa: CASRRRENYEQYF
cdr3_nt: TGTGCCAGCAGACGCCGGGAGAACTACGAGCAGTACTTC
j_call: TRBJ2-7
d_call: NA
v_call: TRBV11-3
clone_size: NA

cdr3_aa: CASSEAGGPHTQYF
cdr3_nt: TGTGCCAGTAGCGAAGCGGGGGGGCCTCATACGCAGTATTTT
j_call: TRBJ2-3
d_call: TRBD2
v_call: TRBV19
clone_size: NA

cdr3_aa: CASSLEMARGELFF
cdr3_nt: TGCGCCAGCAGCTTGGAGATGGCCAGGGGGGAGCTGTTTTTT
j_call: TRBJ2-2
d_call: NA
v_call: TRBV5-1
clone_size: NA

cdr3_aa: CAIREPTGSNTEAFF
cdr3_nt: TGTGCCATCAGGGAGCCGACAGGGAGTAACACTGAAGCTTTCTTT
j_call: TRBJ1-1
d_call: TRBD1
v_call: TRBV10-3
clone_size: NA

cdr3_aa: CASSVVYDRSMNTEAFF
cdr3_nt: TGTGCCAGCAGCGTAGTGTATGACAGGTCGATGAACACTGAAGCTTTCTTT
j_call: TRBJ1-1
d_call: NA
v_call: TRBV9
clone_size: NA

cdr3_aa: CATSRGRSNTDTQYF
cdr3_nt: TGTGCCACCAGCAGAGGACGGAGTAACACAGATACGCAGTATTTT
j_call: TRBJ2-3
d_call: NA
v_call: TRBV15
clone_size: NA

cdr3_aa: CASSQGWDRGIYEQYF
cdr3_nt: TGTGCCAGCAGCCAAGGTTGGGACAGGGGAATCTACGAGCAGTACTTC
j_call: TRBJ2-7
d_call: TRBD1
v_call: TRBV4-2
clone_size: NA

cdr3_aa: CASESGQGNYGYTF
cdr3_nt: TGTGCCAGCGAATCGGGACAGGGCAACTATGGCTACACCTTC
j_call: TRBJ1-2
d_call: TRBD1
v_call: TRBV28
clone_size: NA

cdr3_aa: CASSIEDRVIENTEAFF
cdr3_nt: TGTGCCAGTAGTATAGAGGACAGGGTAATCGAGAACACTGAAGCTTTCTTT
j_call: TRBJ1-1
d_call: TRBD1
v_call: TRBV19
clone_size: NA

cdr3_aa: CSSSLVEREGPHEQYF
cdr3_nt: TGTTCCAGCAGCTTAGTTGAGCGGGAGGGCCCCCACGAGCAGTACTTC
j_call: TRBJ2-7
d_call: TRBD2
v_call: TRBV7-9
clone_size: once

cdr3_aa: CASSVPEVTGELFF
cdr3_nt: TGTGCCAGCAGCGTTCCAGAAGTCACCGGGGAGCTGTTTTTT
j_call: TRBJ2-2
d_call: NA
v_call: TRBV9
clone_size: NA

cdr3_aa: CASSLQGAQGYTF
cdr3_nt: TGTGCCAGCAGTTTACAGGGGGCGCAAGGCTACACCTTC
j_call: TRBJ1-2
d_call: TRBD1
v_call: TRBV28
clone_size: NA

cdr3_aa: CASSGTGGNTGELFF
cdr3_nt: TGTGCCAGCAGCGGGACAGGGGGGAACACCGGGGAGCTGTTTTTT
j_call: TRBJ2-2
d_call: TRBD1
v_call: TRBV5-8
clone_size: NA

cdr3_aa: CASSLQPGGSYNEQFF
cdr3_nt: TGTGCCAGCAGCCTACAGCCCGGGGGCTCCTACAATGAGCAGTTCTTC
j_call: TRBJ2-1
d_call: NA
v_call: TRBV11-3
clone_size: NA

cdr3_aa: CASSWGQGSSYEQYF
cdr3_nt: TGCGCCAGCAGCTGGGGACAGGGTAGCTCCTACGAGCAGTACTTC
j_call: TRBJ2-7
d_call: TRBD1
v_call: TRBV5-1
clone_size: NA

cdr3_aa: CASSGGTDSPLHF
cdr3_nt: TGTGCCAGTTCGGGGGGCACGGATTCACCCCTCCACTTT
j_call: TRBJ1-6
d_call: NA
v_call: TRBV19
clone_size: NA

cdr3_aa: CASSDTSSGNTIYF
cdr3_nt: TGTGCCAGCAGTGACACTAGCTCTGGAAACACCATATATTTT
j_call: TRBJ1-3
d_call: NA
v_call: TRBV2
clone_size: NA

cdr3_aa: CSVDVAGTSSAGREQYF
cdr3_nt: TGCAGCGTTGACGTCGCCGGGACAAGTTCCGCCGGGCGAGAGCAGTACTTC
j_call: TRBJ2-7
d_call: NA
v_call: TRBV29-1
clone_size: NA

cdr3_aa: CASSQDRGGGYTF
cdr3_nt: TGTGCCAGCAGCCAAGATCGGGGGGGCGGCTACACCTTC
j_call: TRBJ1-2
d_call: NA
v_call: TRBV4-2
clone_size: NA

cdr3_aa: CASTMPGIYKNIQYF
cdr3_nt: TGTGCCAGTACCATGCCGGGAATTTACAAAAACATTCAGTACTTC
j_call: TRBJ2-4
d_call: NA
v_call: TRBV19
clone_size: NA

cdr3_aa: CASSSLEQSGPQHF
cdr3_nt: TGTGCCAGCTCGAGTCTGGAACAGTCTGGGCCCCAGCATTTT
j_call: TRBJ1-5
d_call: NA
v_call: TRBV2
clone_size: NA

cdr3_aa: CASSYSTASTEAFF
cdr3_nt: TGTGCCAGCAGTTACTCGACAGCGAGCACTGAAGCTTTCTTT
j_call: TRBJ1-1
d_call: NA
v_call: TRBV6-5
clone_size: NA

cdr3_aa: CASSLVTLEYGYTF
cdr3_nt: TGTGCCAGCAGCTTGGTAACATTGGAGTATGGCTACACCTTC
j_call: TRBJ1-2
d_call: NA
v_call: TRBV5-4
clone_size: NA

cdr3_aa: CASSIRHSYEQYF
cdr3_nt: TGTGCCAGCAGTATCCGACACTCCTACGAGCAGTACTTC
j_call: TRBJ2-7
d_call: NA
v_call: TRBV6-6
clone_size: NA

cdr3_aa: CASSEAPVHLF
cdr3_nt: TGTGCCAGCAGTGAAGCCCCAGTCCACCTCTTC
j_call: TRBJ2-1
d_call: NA
v_call: TRBV6-1
clone_size: NA

cdr3_aa: CSASVPLPQYF
cdr3_nt: TGCAGTGCATCCGTCCCCCTCCCCCAGTATTTT
j_call: TRBJ2-3
d_call: NA
v_call: TRBV20-1
clone_size: NA

cdr3_aa: CATRAGQGLAYEQYF
cdr3_nt: TGTGCCACCAGGGCGGGACAGGGATTAGCCTACGAGCAGTACTTC
j_call: TRBJ2-7
d_call: TRBD1
v_call: TRBV19
clone_size: NA

cdr3_aa: CASSLDGPTNEKLFF
cdr3_nt: TGCGCCAGCAGCTTGGATGGGCCAACTAATGAAAAACTGTTTTTT
j_call: TRBJ1-4
d_call: NA
v_call: TRBV5-1
clone_size: NA

cdr3_aa: CASSEAGRDTEAFF
cdr3_nt: TGTGCCAGCAGTGAAGCTGGGAGGGACACTGAAGCTTTCTTT
j_call: TRBJ1-1
d_call: NA
v_call: TRBV2
clone_size: NA

cdr3_aa: CASSIDRGTEAFF
cdr3_nt: TGTGCCAGTAGTATAGACAGGGGGACTGAAGCTTTCTTT
j_call: TRBJ1-1
d_call: TRBD1
v_call: TRBV19
clone_size: NA

cdr3_aa: CASGLTGATQYF
cdr3_nt: TGTGCTAGTGGCCTGACAGGGGCTACGCAGTATTTT
j_call: TRBJ2-3
d_call: TRBD1
v_call: TRBV12-5
clone_size: NA

cdr3_aa: CAGWQVNVMNTEAFF
cdr3_nt: TGTGCCGGATGGCAGGTGAACGTCATGAACACTGAAGCTTTCTTT
j_call: TRBJ1-1
d_call: NA
v_call: TRBV30
clone_size: NA

cdr3_aa: CASTGGRNTEAFF
cdr3_nt: TGTGCCAGCACTGGGGGCAGGAACACTGAAGCTTTCTTT
j_call: TRBJ1-1
d_call: NA
v_call: TRBV7-9
clone_size: NA